The next 23 T cell receptor beta chains were all read from a single sample in a study of T cells in Graves' hyperthyroidism and ophthalmopathy. TCR beta CDR3 regions were amplified from RNA transcripts. During a first-round RT-PCR of the TCR CDR3, the HTBI primer set was used. TCRdb itself ran the multiplex PCR reads through MiXCR, one entry per CDR3 protein. This sample has 600,000 to 900,000 distinct CDR3 sequences, with about a sixth found just once. What was sequenced was blood. Source of these receptors: a man aged 18 to 29 with Graves' hyperthyroidism.

The chain couples TRBV12-3 or TRBV12-4 to TRBJ2-2, with D unclear. The CDR3 extends over 18 amino acids. The V end lost 3 bases, the J end lost 0 bases, and 17 bases lay between the germline ends. This CDR3 reads CASSLNPIGRSNTGELFF. In DNA, the CDR3 is TGTGCCAGCAGTTTGAATCCCATTGGACGGTCGAACACCGGGGAGCTGTTTTTT.

The gene calls are TRBV7-9 and TRBJ1-5; D might be TRBD1 (5 bases). Germline V gene lookup returns CDR1 SEHNR and CDR2 FQNEAQ (reference sequence). The CDR3 totals 14 residues. The germline V and J ends were trimmed by 3 bases and 2 bases, with 8 bases remaining between them. The CDR3 sequence: CASSFPGGNQPQHF. For the CDR3, the DNA is TGTGCCAGCAGCTTTCCGGGGGGCAATCAGCCCCAGCATTTT.

This clonotype was observed at least ten times. The genes are TRBV12-3 or TRBV12-4 and TRBJ1-1, with D unresolved. This CDR3 has 14 residues. V lost 4 bases and J 3 bases, leaving 12 bases between the germline ends. CDR3 DNA: TGTGCCAGCAGTTACAGACTGGTGGACACTGAAGCTTTCTTT. It specifies CASSYRLVDTEAFF.

This clonotype has a count of ten or more. The chain combines TRBV20-1 with TRBJ1-5; TRBD1 is a possible D gene (5 bases). This CDR3 is built from 17 residues. V shed 0 bases and J shed 0 bases, with 15 bases lying between them. CDR1 and CDR2 from the germline V gene are DFQATT and SNEGSKA (reference sequence). The CDR3 spells CSARDLPQGNSNQPQHF. The DNA for the CDR3 is TGCAGTGCTAGAGACCTACCCCAGGGAAATAGCAATCAGCCCCAGCATTTT.

This clonotype was detected a few times. The J gene is TRBJ2-3, the V gene TRBV14; TRBD1 agrees at 7 bases. Germline-derived CDR1 and CDR2 are SGHDN and FVKESK. The CDR3 length is 15 residues. J was trimmed by 5 bases and V by 2 bases; bases with no gene match: 7. CDR3 region: CASSQYEGAGDTQYF. As DNA, the CDR3 is TGTGCCAGCAGCCAATATGAGGGGGCTGGAGATACGCAGTATTTT.

This clonotype was counted ten times or more. This chain joins TRBV12-3 or TRBV12-4 and TRBJ2-1; TRBD2 is a possible D gene (6 bases). The CDR3 is made up of 14 amino acids. V was cut by 3 bases and J by 5 bases, with 11 bases left in between. In DNA form, the CDR3 reads TGTGCCAGCAGTTTGACGGCGGGGAACAATGAGCAGTTCTTC. Translated: CASSLTAGNNEQFF.

This clonotype was detected ten times or more. CDR3 DNA sequence: TGTGCCAGCGTATCTAGGGGGCGGACCGGGGAGCTGTTTTTT. Amino acids: CASVSRGRTGELFF. V and J are TRBV12-3 or TRBV12-4 and TRBJ2-2, with 7 bases fitting TRBD1. V lost 8 bases and J lost 5; bases outside the gene matches: 8. This CDR3 is built from 14 residues.

In its sample, this clonotype was seen many times. The rearrangement links TRBV24-1 to TRBJ2-7; 7 bases map to TRBD1. CDR3 length: 13 residues. The germline V gene encodes CDR1 KGHDR and CDR2 SFDVKD. V shed 4 bases and J 3 bases; nucleotides not matched to a gene: 2. The chain's CDR3 is CATSDDRDYEQYF. For the CDR3, the DNA is TGTGCCACCAGTGACGACAGGGACTACGAGCAGTACTTC.

The CDR3 bases are TGTGCCAGCTCACGACGAGGGGGGGGAGAGACCCAGTACTTC. Translation: CASSRRGGGETQYF. The chain carries TRBV18 and TRBJ2-5; perhaps TRBD2 as D (7 bases). This CDR3 is 14 amino acids long. V lost 4 bases, J lost 4 bases, and 13 bases lay in between. From germline, CDR1 is KGHSH and CDR2 LQKENI.

The rearrangement joins TRBV29-1 to TRBJ2-3; D gene ambiguous. Germline V CDR1 and CDR2: SQVTM, ANQGSEA. V gave up 3 bases and J gave up 3 bases, with 7 bases separating them. CDR3 length equals 12 residues. CDR3 bases: TGCAGCGTTGATTTCTTAACAGATACGCAGTATTTT. The encoded protein is CSVDFLTDTQYF.

This clonotype was seen more than once but under ten times. The V and J genes are TRBV7-2 and TRBJ1-1; D not resolved. CDR1 SGHTA and CDR2 FQGNSA come from the germline V gene. The CDR3 sequence is 13 residues long. Between the trimmed V and J ends, which lost 3 bases and 3 bases, there was a span of 8 bases. The CDR3 here is CASSFVGYTEAFF. The CDR3 nucleotides read TGTGCCAGCAGCTTTGTCGGATACACTGAAGCTTTCTTT. The entire variable domain, with the rest obtained from reference TRBV7-2 and TRBJ1-1, is as follows: GAGVSQSPSNKVTEKGKDVELRCDPISGHTALYWYRQSLGQGLEFLIYFQGNSAPDKSGLPSDRFSAERTGGSVSTLTIQRTQQEDSAVYLCASSFVGYTEAFFGQGTRLTVV.

This clonotype was detected ten times or more. CDR3 loop: CASAPGGYNQPQHF. Written as DNA, the CDR3 is TGTGCCAGCGCCCCAGGGGGGTACAATCAGCCCCAGCATTTT. The chain carries TRBV6-1 and TRBJ1-5, with 7 bases fitting TRBD1. The trim removed 8 bases at V and 3 bases at J, leaving 7 bases unmatched. Germline loops: CDR1 MNHNS, CDR2 SASEGT. The length of the CDR3 is 14 residues.

This clonotype was counted many times. V gene TRBV24-1 combines with J gene TRBJ2-1; 7 positions match TRBD1. The germline CDR1 and CDR2 sequences are KGHDR and SFDVKD. CDR3 size: 17 residues. The V segment lost 4 bases and the J segment 5 bases; nucleotides outside the gene matches: 13. The DNA for the CDR3 is TGTGCCACCAGTGACCCTAAGACAGGGTTTCCCCACAATGAGCAGTTCTTC. It translates to CATSDPKTGFPHNEQFF.

The table lists this clonotype with many counts. The chain recombines TRBV28 with TRBJ2-7; possible D gene TRBD2, 6 bases. The CDR3 loop spans 15 amino acids. V was pared by 2 bases and J by 6 bases, with 17 bases between. Germline assignment: CDR1 MDHEN and CDR2 SYDVKM. The CDR3 region is CASSLAARDWSEQYF. The CDR3 region has the DNA TGTGCCAGCAGTTTAGCGGCGCGGGATTGGTCCGAGCAGTACTTC.

This rearrangement joins TRBV28 to TRBJ2-7; 10 positions agree with TRBD2. Germline lookup yields CDR1 MDHEN and CDR2 SYDVKM. There are 14 residues in the CDR3. Losses at the gene ends were 8 bases for V and 2 bases for J; bases not matched to a gene: 6. The CDR3 reads CASLTSGSTYEQYF. CDR3 coding DNA: TGTGCCAGCCTGACTAGCGGGTCTACCTACGAGCAGTACTTC.

This clonotype was found many times. The chain links TRBV28 to TRBJ1-1; the D is unclear. This CDR3 region has 14 residues. Trimming pared 6 bases from V and 1 base from J, leaving 12 bases between. CDR1 is MDHEN, CDR2 SYDVKM, per germline. CDR3 protein: CASSYTNGNTEAFF. Here the CDR3 DNA reads TGTGCCAGCAGCTACACAAACGGGAACACTGAAGCTTTCTTT.

This clonotype was detected many times. The chain employs TRBV7-2 and TRBJ1-1, with D perhaps TRBD1 (5 bases). Germline assignment: CDR1 SGHTA and CDR2 FQGNSA. The CDR3 spans 15 residues. Trimming cost V 1 base and J 4 bases, with 13 bases left between them. The CDR3, as DNA: TGTGCCAGCAGCTTAGGGGGGGGTTATCTCACTGAAGCTTTCTTT. Amino acids: CASSLGGGYLTEAFF.

In this sample, this clonotype turned up a few times. This chain connects TRBV20-1 to TRBJ2-7, with D possibly being TRBD1 or TRBD2 (5 bases each). Trimming shortened V by 5 bases and J by 0 bases, and 11 bases separated the two germline ends. The CDR3 runs 13 residues. The germline V gene encodes CDR1 DFQATT and CDR2 SNEGSKA (reference sequence). CDR3: CSALGTHSYEQYF. As DNA, the CDR3 is TGCAGTGCTCTCGGGACGCACTCCTACGAGCAGTACTTC.

This clonotype was seen only once. The rearrangement links TRBV12-3 or TRBV12-4 to TRBJ1-3, with TRBD1 as a possible D gene (6 bases). The CDR3 is made up of 14 amino acids. Between the trimmed V and J ends, which lost 2 bases and 4 bases, there was a span of 9 bases. DNA of the CDR3: TGTGCCAGCAGTTTAACAGGGCTCGGAAACACCATATATTTT. Translated: CASSLTGLGNTIYF.

This clonotype has more than one count but fewer than ten. The chain uses TRBV28 and TRBJ2-7; TRBD2 aligns across 9 bases. J was trimmed by 0 bases and V by 9 bases; bases with no gene match: 3. This CDR3 contains 13 residues. The germline V gene encodes CDR1 MDHEN and CDR2 SYDVKM. CDR3 residues: CASFSGSSYEQYF. The CDR3 DNA reads as TGTGCCAGTTTTAGCGGGAGCTCCTACGAGCAGTACTTC.

This clonotype was counted only a few times. This chain connects TRBV30 to TRBJ1-6; the D is unclear. This CDR3 contains 12 residues. Germline assignment: CDR1 GTSNPN and CDR2 SVGIG (reference sequence). Trimming removed 0 bases from V and 10 bases from J, with 7 bases in between. This CDR3 is CAWSVWGSPLHF. Here the CDR3 DNA reads TGTGCCTGGAGTGTATGGGGATCACCCCTCCACTTT.

A few counts support this clonotype. Here the CDR3 reads CASSPTNTDTQYF. The CDR3 DNA follows: TGTGCCAGCAGTCCGACGAACACAGATACGCAGTATTTT. V and J are TRBV6-4 and TRBJ2-3; no definite D call. This CDR3 region has 13 residues. Trimming took off 5 bases at V and 2 bases at J, with 8 bases between the two ends. Germline V gene lookup returns CDR1 MRHNA and CDR2 SNTAGT.

The genes are TRBV7-9 and TRBJ2-3; D remains unclear. The CDR3 contains 15 residues. Germline CDR1 is SEHNR and CDR2 is FQNEAQ (reference sequence). Trimming took off 3 bases at V and 3 bases at J, with 13 bases between the two ends. CDR3 region: CASSLGSYSTDTQYF. The CDR3 bases are TGTGCCAGCAGCTTGGGCTCTTATTCAACAGATACGCAGTATTTT.